The rows below give T cell receptor beta chains drawn from one sample of a study of monozygotic twins with cystic fibrosis. Method: immunoSEQ multiplex PCR; TCRdb's copy keeps in-frame clones and lacks some. The sample includes about 32,000 clones, 92% seen only once; the top ten take roughly 1%. The sequencing sample was made of blood. The source is a girl aged 2-10 years with cystic fibrosis. Both conserved end residues are part of each CDR3. Fields, in order: J gene, V gene, clone size, D gene, CDR3 DNA, CDR3 protein. A D gene is named only where the DNA matches it firmly. Only part of the rows carry a size: once, few, many, or a class if the clone is expanded.

j_call: TRBJ2-7
v_call: TRBV29-1
clone_size: -
d_call: TRBD1
cdr3_nt: TGCAGCGTTGTTATCTCCGGGACAGGGGTCAACGAGCAGTACTTC
cdr3_aa: CSVVISGTGVNEQYF

j_call: TRBJ2-7
v_call: TRBV9
clone_size: -
d_call: TRBD1
cdr3_nt: TGTGCCAGCAGCGTAGCTCCGACTGGGACAGGCCTCGCCTACGAGCAGTACTTC
cdr3_aa: CASSVAPTGTGLAYEQYF

j_call: TRBJ2-1
v_call: TRBV9
clone_size: -
d_call: TRBD2
cdr3_nt: TGTGCCAGCAGCCCGGGGCTAGCGGGGAATGAGCAGTTCTTC
cdr3_aa: CASSPGLAGNEQFF

j_call: TRBJ2-6
v_call: TRBV29-1
clone_size: once
d_call: -
cdr3_nt: TGCAGCGTCCTCGCGGGTGACAGAGTCTCTGGGGCCAACGTCCTGACTTTC
cdr3_aa: CSVLAGDRVSGANVLTF

j_call: TRBJ1-5
v_call: TRBV6-6
clone_size: -
d_call: -
cdr3_nt: TGTGCCAGCAGAGACAACAGGGCCCCCCAGCATTTT
cdr3_aa: CASRDNRAPQHF

j_call: TRBJ1-5
v_call: TRBV6-6
clone_size: -
d_call: -
cdr3_nt: TGTGCCAGCAGTACGGGGGGTCGGGGCAATCAGCCCCAGCATTTT
cdr3_aa: CASSTGGRGNQPQHF

j_call: TRBJ1-1
v_call: TRBV6-6
clone_size: -
d_call: -
cdr3_nt: TGTGCCAGCAGTACGCCGACTGAAGCTTTCTTT
cdr3_aa: CASSTPTEAFF

j_call: TRBJ2-5
v_call: TRBV7-9
clone_size: -
d_call: TRBD1
cdr3_nt: TGTGCCAGCAGCTTAGCCGAGACAGGGGAAGAGACCCAGTACTTC
cdr3_aa: CASSLAETGEETQYF

j_call: TRBJ2-5
v_call: TRBV5-6
clone_size: -
d_call: -
cdr3_nt: TGTGCCAGCCGCCGAGTCTTGGGGGGAGAGACCCAGTACTTC
cdr3_aa: CASRRVLGGETQYF

j_call: TRBJ1-2
v_call: TRBV7-9
clone_size: -
d_call: -
cdr3_nt: TGTGCCAGCAGCTTAGGTGCGGGAAACTATGGCTACACCTTC
cdr3_aa: CASSLGAGNYGYTF

j_call: TRBJ2-5
v_call: TRBV29-1
clone_size: -
d_call: -
cdr3_nt: TGCAGCGTTGAAGGCGAGGGTAGGAACTTC
cdr3_aa: CSVEGEGRNF

j_call: TRBJ2-3
v_call: TRBV25-1
clone_size: -
d_call: TRBD1
cdr3_nt: TGTGCCAGCTCCGGCAGGGGGCTACCCGATACGCAGTATTTT
cdr3_aa: CASSGRGLPDTQYF

j_call: TRBJ1-2
v_call: TRBV2
clone_size: -
d_call: TRBD1
cdr3_nt: TGTGCCAGCAGTGGTAGTCCCGGGACAGTTGACGGCTACACCTTC
cdr3_aa: CASSGSPGTVDGYTF

j_call: TRBJ1-2
v_call: TRBV19
clone_size: -
d_call: -
cdr3_nt: TGTGCCAGTAGTTGGGAAGAGCGCGGCTACACCTTC
cdr3_aa: CASSWEERGYTF

j_call: TRBJ2-3
v_call: TRBV5-6
clone_size: -
d_call: -
cdr3_nt: TGTGCCAGCAGCCCTGCCTTTGGGGCCACAGATACGCAGTATTTT
cdr3_aa: CASSPAFGATDTQYF

j_call: TRBJ1-5
v_call: TRBV6-1
clone_size: -
d_call: -
cdr3_nt: TGTGCCAGCAGTGAAGAGGGATCCAATCAGCCCCAGCATTTT
cdr3_aa: CASSEEGSNQPQHF

j_call: TRBJ1-2
v_call: TRBV15
clone_size: -
d_call: -
cdr3_nt: TGTGCCACCAGCAGAGATATCGGCTATGGCTACACCTTC
cdr3_aa: CATSRDIGYGYTF

j_call: TRBJ2-7
v_call: TRBV2
clone_size: -
d_call: -
cdr3_nt: TGTGCCAGCACTGGGACTTTCTCCTACGAGCAGTACTTC
cdr3_aa: CASTGTFSYEQYF

j_call: TRBJ1-4
v_call: TRBV25-1
clone_size: once
d_call: TRBD1
cdr3_nt: TGTGCCAGCACCCTCACAGGGGCTGGTGAAAAACTGTTTTTT
cdr3_aa: CASTLTGAGEKLFF

j_call: TRBJ1-6
v_call: TRBV5-6
clone_size: -
d_call: -
cdr3_nt: TGTGCCAGCAGCTGGGGCTCCGAGCCACCCCTCCACTTT
cdr3_aa: CASSWGSEPPLHF

j_call: TRBJ1-2
v_call: TRBV11-2
clone_size: -
d_call: -
cdr3_nt: TGTGCCAGCAGCCCAGTGGCTGACAGAACAAATGGCTACACCTTC
cdr3_aa: CASSPVADRTNGYTF

j_call: TRBJ2-7
v_call: TRBV7-8
clone_size: once
d_call: TRBD2
cdr3_nt: TGTGCCAGCAGCAAAAGCGGGATGTATTCCTACGAGCAGTACTTC
cdr3_aa: CASSKSGMYSYEQYF

j_call: TRBJ2-3
v_call: TRBV2
clone_size: -
d_call: -
cdr3_nt: TGTGCCAGCAGTGACGCGCGGGCGGGCGCAGATACGCAGTATTTT
cdr3_aa: CASSDARAGADTQYF

j_call: TRBJ1-2
v_call: TRBV5-1
clone_size: -
d_call: -
cdr3_nt: TGCGCCAGCAGCGTGGGAGTGGGGGATCAGAACTATGGCTACACCTTC
cdr3_aa: CASSVGVGDQNYGYTF

j_call: TRBJ2-1
v_call: TRBV4-3
clone_size: -
d_call: TRBD2
cdr3_nt: TGCGCCAGCTCAAGAAACCGGGACCTCGGGGGGAATGAGCAGTTCTTC
cdr3_aa: CASSRNRDLGGNEQFF

j_call: TRBJ2-5
v_call: TRBV6-5
clone_size: -
d_call: TRBD1
cdr3_nt: TGTGCCAGCACAAAGACAGGGGGCTCCCAAGAGACCCAGTACTTC
cdr3_aa: CASTKTGGSQETQYF

j_call: TRBJ2-2
v_call: TRBV5-4
clone_size: -
d_call: -
cdr3_nt: TGTGCCAGCCCCTCCCGGGGGCGGGAGAACACCGGGGAGCTGTTTTTT
cdr3_aa: CASPSRGRENTGELFF

j_call: TRBJ1-3
v_call: TRBV19
clone_size: -
d_call: TRBD1
cdr3_nt: TGTGCCAGTACCTATGGACAGGGAATTGGAAACACCATATATTTT
cdr3_aa: CASTYGQGIGNTIYF

j_call: TRBJ2-1
v_call: TRBV6-1
clone_size: once
d_call: TRBD1
cdr3_nt: TGTGCCAGCGGGGTGGATTCAGGGGGAAGCAATGAGCAGTTCTTC
cdr3_aa: CASGVDSGGSNEQFF

j_call: TRBJ2-1
v_call: TRBV7-2
clone_size: -
d_call: TRBD2
cdr3_nt: TGTGCCAGCAGCTTAGCTAGCGGGCAGCGCGAGCAGTTCTTC
cdr3_aa: CASSLASGQREQFF

j_call: TRBJ2-7
v_call: TRBV19
clone_size: once
d_call: TRBD2
cdr3_nt: TGTGCCAGTAGTCCCAGCGGGGGGGCATTTTACGAGCAGTACTTC
cdr3_aa: CASSPSGGAFYEQYF

j_call: TRBJ2-5
v_call: TRBV5-1
clone_size: -
d_call: -
cdr3_nt: TGCGCCAGCAGCTCCCCTCAAGAGACCCAGTACTTC
cdr3_aa: CASSSPQETQYF

j_call: TRBJ2-1
v_call: TRBV9
clone_size: -
d_call: -
cdr3_nt: TGTGCCAGCAGCGTAGGCCTGGCGGGGAGCTCCTACAATGAGCAGTTCTTC
cdr3_aa: CASSVGLAGSSYNEQFF

j_call: TRBJ1-5
v_call: TRBV29-1
clone_size: -
d_call: -
cdr3_nt: TGCAGCGTTGAATACAATAGCAATCAGCCCCAGCATTTT
cdr3_aa: CSVEYNSNQPQHF

j_call: TRBJ1-1
v_call: TRBV7-9
clone_size: -
d_call: TRBD1
cdr3_nt: TGTGCCAGCAGCCTCGGGACAGGCAACACTGAAGCTTTCTTT
cdr3_aa: CASSLGTGNTEAFF

j_call: TRBJ2-5
v_call: TRBV9
clone_size: once
d_call: TRBD1
cdr3_nt: TGTGCCAGCAGCGTAGAGGGGGACAGGGGGCAGGAGACCCAGTACTTC
cdr3_aa: CASSVEGDRGQETQYF

j_call: TRBJ1-1
v_call: TRBV5-1
clone_size: once
d_call: -
cdr3_nt: TGCGCCAGCAGCTTTCTGGTGAACACTGAAGCTTTCTTT
cdr3_aa: CASSFLVNTEAFF

j_call: TRBJ1-2
v_call: TRBV5-1
clone_size: -
d_call: -
cdr3_nt: TGCGCCAGCAGCTTGGGCAGTAACTATGGCTACACCTTC
cdr3_aa: CASSLGSNYGYTF

j_call: TRBJ2-1
v_call: TRBV29-1
clone_size: -
d_call: -
cdr3_nt: TGCAGCGTTGCCGTCGGTACAGGTAGCTCCTACAATGAGCAGTTCTTC
cdr3_aa: CSVAVGTGSSYNEQFF

j_call: TRBJ2-3
v_call: TRBV5-4
clone_size: once
d_call: TRBD1
cdr3_nt: TGTGCCAGCAGGGGCCTAGGGGGCCGCACAGATACGCAGTATTTT
cdr3_aa: CASRGLGGRTDTQYF

j_call: TRBJ2-7
v_call: TRBV5-8
clone_size: -
d_call: TRBD1
cdr3_nt: TGTGCCAGCAGCTTGGGGCAGGGGGTATACGAGCAGTACTTC
cdr3_aa: CASSLGQGVYEQYF

j_call: TRBJ2-7
v_call: TRBV19
clone_size: -
d_call: -
cdr3_nt: TGTGCCAGCTCCCCTGCCGGGTTCTACGAGCAGTACTTC
cdr3_aa: CASSPAGFYEQYF

j_call: TRBJ2-3
v_call: TRBV29-1
clone_size: once
d_call: -
cdr3_nt: TGCAGCGTTGAAGATACCCGCAGCCCCCGCACAGATACGCAGTATTTT
cdr3_aa: CSVEDTRSPRTDTQYF

j_call: TRBJ2-7
v_call: TRBV4-1
clone_size: -
d_call: TRBD2
cdr3_nt: TGCGCCAGCAGCCACGGGGGGGCGGGCTACGAGCAGTACTTC
cdr3_aa: CASSHGGAGYEQYF

j_call: TRBJ1-1
v_call: TRBV11-3
clone_size: -
d_call: -
cdr3_nt: TGTGCCAGCAGCGTAACACGGAACACTGAAGCTTTCTTT
cdr3_aa: CASSVTRNTEAFF

j_call: TRBJ1-5
v_call: TRBV28
clone_size: -
d_call: -
cdr3_nt: TGTGCCAGCAGACCTCTTAACAGGGTATTTATCCACAATCAGCCCCAGCATTTT
cdr3_aa: CASRPLNRVFIHNQPQHF

j_call: TRBJ1-1
v_call: TRBV5-1
clone_size: -
d_call: TRBD1
cdr3_nt: TGCGCCAGCAGCGCCACCGGGACAGGGGGCGCGAGGGCTTTCTTT
cdr3_aa: CASSATGTGGARAFF

j_call: TRBJ1-1
v_call: TRBV7-9
clone_size: -
d_call: -
cdr3_nt: TGTGCCAGCAGCTTAGGGGGCCTCGGAGCTTTCTTT
cdr3_aa: CASSLGGLGAFF

j_call: TRBJ1-1
v_call: TRBV27
clone_size: -
d_call: -
cdr3_nt: TGTGCCAGCAGTTGGGGGGAGGGGACTGAAGCTTTCTTT
cdr3_aa: CASSWGEGTEAFF

j_call: TRBJ2-1
v_call: TRBV7-8
clone_size: -
d_call: -
cdr3_nt: TGTGCCAGCAGCGCGCTGGATCCATACAATGAGCAGTTCTTC
cdr3_aa: CASSALDPYNEQFF

j_call: TRBJ1-2
v_call: TRBV6-6
clone_size: once
d_call: -
cdr3_nt: TGTGCCAGCAGTTACATAGGGGTCTATGGCTACACCTTC
cdr3_aa: CASSYIGVYGYTF

j_call: TRBJ1-1
v_call: TRBV30
clone_size: -
d_call: -
cdr3_nt: TGTGCCTGGAGTTGGGGCCCGCCTGAAGCTTTCTTT
cdr3_aa: CAWSWGPPEAFF

j_call: TRBJ1-5
v_call: TRBV27
clone_size: -
d_call: -
cdr3_nt: TGTGCCAGCAGTCCAAGGATAGCGCGAACTTATAGCAATCAGCCCCAGCATTTT
cdr3_aa: CASSPRIARTYSNQPQHF

j_call: TRBJ2-1
v_call: TRBV14
clone_size: -
d_call: TRBD1
cdr3_nt: TGTGCCAGCAGCAGCAAGACCGGACAGGTCGCGTCGAATGAGCAGTTCTTC
cdr3_aa: CASSSKTGQVASNEQFF

j_call: TRBJ2-1
v_call: TRBV7-9
clone_size: once
d_call: -
cdr3_nt: TGTGCCAGCAGCTTTATGACTAATAATGAGCAGTTCTTC
cdr3_aa: CASSFMTNNEQFF